This TCR beta chain was retrieved from a study of radiation and T cells in renal cell carcinoma. General study results and limits: Pretreatment tumor biopsies were lacking, so baseline clonotypes are unknown. Top tumor clonotypes rose in blood 2 weeks post-radiation, then contracted.

The CDR3 totals 14 residues. Germline-derived CDR1 and CDR2 are MNHNS and SASEGT. Trimming took 5 bases from V and 2 from J, leaving 12 bases between them. Time point in this sample: baseline pretreatment blood. Indicated treatment: 15 Gy SBRT to primary tumor, nephrectomy 4 weeks later. The tumor was a clear cell renal cell carcinoma. Clones were sequenced by immunoSEQ multiplex PCR, and TCRdb holds only the in-frame ones, with some missing. Among approximately 100,000 clones listed, 70% to 90% were seen once. As concerns this clone: Its antigen is undetermined.

The sample consisted of blood, taken from a patient whose treatment included radiotherapy and nephrectomy. The chain joins TRBV6-1 to TRBJ2-5, with D maybe TRBD1 (6 bases). The origin of this receptor is a man in his fifties or sixties with renal cell carcinoma. DNA for the CDR3: TGTGCCAGCAGTCTGGATGGACAGCAAGAGACCCAGTACTTC. Translated, it gives CASSLDGQQETQYF.